This note documents a single T cell receptor beta chain sequence. Sequenced by immunoSEQ multiplex PCR; TCRdb stores in-frame clones only, minus some. The sample yields about 64,000 clones, 70% to 90% seen once. These data belong to a study of technical replicates of blood from several donors. Sequenced input: PBMCs. The origin of this receptor is a human donor in good health. Some clones in this sample may be carry-over from other donors' samples.

The chain's CDR3 is CASSTTSGATDTQYF. CDR3 DNA: TGTGCCAGCAGTACGACTAGCGGAGCCACAGATACGCAGTATTTT. The chain is built from TRBV6-5 and TRBJ2-3, with 9 bases aligning to TRBD2. Germline V lookup: CDR1 MNHEY, CDR2 SVGAGI. The V segment lost 5 bases and the J segment 2 bases; nucleotides outside the gene matches: 5. This CDR3 spans 15 amino acids.